This TCR beta chain came from a study of blood T cell repertoires in COVID-19 (TCRdb year 2020). Looking at the study overall: Samples from collaborators originated in the United States, Italy and Spain and spanned both the acute and convalescent phases of COVID-19. The material from the prospective study consisted of cDNA or gDNA derived from T cells, B-cell-depleted T cells, or PBMCs. Subjects who had been exposed to COVID-19, were actively infected with it, or had recovered from it provided the deeply sampled blood TCRbeta repertoires that made up the dataset. The repertoires were released in a freely available public database meant as a resource for research on the immune response to SARS-CoV-2. Samples were obtained from the ongoing ImmuneRACE study (first 160 participants) and from roughly 1,300 subjects provided by 6 global collaborators. A de-identified subject ID, COVID-19 status, age in years and sex were almost always included in the sample metadata. Where HLA class I and class II types were available, the types were taken from metadata supplied by the sample provider, not from assay-based typing.

The germline V and J ends show losses of 4 bases and 3 bases respectively, and no gene match explains 14 bases of the junction. Spanning cysteine to phenylalanine, the CDR3 consists of 19 amino acids. Here the CDR3 DNA is all that survives: 57 bases in frame from base 1. Based on the germline V gene, the CDR1 and CDR2 sequences are MDHEN and SYDVKM. Study-wide conclusions, independent of this receptor: The quantity of clinical and demographic metadata differed by source and by participant and was supplied without curation.

A remark on this clone: Its antigen remains unidentified. No much larger clone exists at a distance of one base, and base qualities are not known.

Collaborating institutions collected whole blood in K2EDTA tubes following their own protocols. Collaborator samples were shipped for TCRbeta analysis as frozen whole blood, isolated PBMCs, or DNA extracted from either sample type. TCRbeta CDR3 regions were amplified from genomic DNA using the immunoSEQ Assay, a bias-controlled multiplex PCR. The authors' analysis ran thus. The number of nucleated cells in each sample was estimated from the amplification of reference gene primers within the assay. To quantify the absolute abundance of each unique TCRbeta CDR3 rearrangement, sequence reads were collapsed and filtered. For each sample, productive Simpson clonality was calculated as the square root of Simpson's diversity index over productive rearrangements. TCRdb's version of the immuneACCESS table is confined to in-frame rearrangements and falls short of the full clone set. An unresolved V gene accounts for under half of the shortfall where checked; the remainder is of unknown origin. For V, J and clone size, that table is used; D and trimming come from the DNA. The sample yields some 16,000 clones; around 82% were counted once. The top ten hold over 20% of the sample.

The chain joins TRBV28 to TRBJ2-7, with TRBD2 identical over 14 junction bases. This receptor was identified in a man older than 75 with active COVID-19. Specimen: peripheral blood. The nucleotide sequence reads as follows: TGTGCCAGCAGTTGGTCAGGGACTAGCGGGAGAGTGGATCTCTACGAGCAGTACTTC. This yields the protein CASSWSGTSGRVDLYEQYF.